This T cell receptor beta chain was retrieved from a study of shared clonotypes between healthy human individuals. Study-level results: In a few donors, approximately 5% of naive CD4 clonotypes appeared in common. Relative to memory subsets, naive subsets generally showed larger estimated richness.

Trimming took off 7 bases at V and 0 bases at J, with 13 bases between the two ends. The V gene's germline CDR1 is PRHDT and CDR2 FYEKMQ (reference sequence). This CDR3 has 14 amino acids. Deep-level settings were used for running the assay. Assay used: immunoSEQ multiplex PCR; TCRdb lists only in-frame clones, some missing. The table includes some 2 million clones, roughly 96% detected once. In regard to this clone: Its specificity is unknown.

The sample taken for sequencing was naive CD4+ T cells sorted from blood. Subset specified: CD45RA+ positively selected. This TCR was sampled from a young man in good health. The chain employs TRBV13 and TRBJ2-7; D is uncertain. This chain's CDR3 is CASNSLYSSYEQYF. The CDR3 region has the DNA TGTGCCAGCAACAGTCTTTACTCCTCCTACGAGCAGTACTTC.